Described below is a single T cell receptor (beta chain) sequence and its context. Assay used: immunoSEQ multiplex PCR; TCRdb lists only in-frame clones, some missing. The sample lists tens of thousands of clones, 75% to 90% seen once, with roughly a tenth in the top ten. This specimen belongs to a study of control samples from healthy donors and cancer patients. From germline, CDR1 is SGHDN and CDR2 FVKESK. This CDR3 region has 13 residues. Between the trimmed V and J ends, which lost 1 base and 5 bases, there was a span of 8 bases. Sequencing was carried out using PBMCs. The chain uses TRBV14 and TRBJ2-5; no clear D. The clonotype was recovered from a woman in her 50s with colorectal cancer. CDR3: CASSQGVWETQYF. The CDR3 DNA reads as TGTGCCAGCAGCCAAGGCGTTTGGGAGACCCAGTACTTC.